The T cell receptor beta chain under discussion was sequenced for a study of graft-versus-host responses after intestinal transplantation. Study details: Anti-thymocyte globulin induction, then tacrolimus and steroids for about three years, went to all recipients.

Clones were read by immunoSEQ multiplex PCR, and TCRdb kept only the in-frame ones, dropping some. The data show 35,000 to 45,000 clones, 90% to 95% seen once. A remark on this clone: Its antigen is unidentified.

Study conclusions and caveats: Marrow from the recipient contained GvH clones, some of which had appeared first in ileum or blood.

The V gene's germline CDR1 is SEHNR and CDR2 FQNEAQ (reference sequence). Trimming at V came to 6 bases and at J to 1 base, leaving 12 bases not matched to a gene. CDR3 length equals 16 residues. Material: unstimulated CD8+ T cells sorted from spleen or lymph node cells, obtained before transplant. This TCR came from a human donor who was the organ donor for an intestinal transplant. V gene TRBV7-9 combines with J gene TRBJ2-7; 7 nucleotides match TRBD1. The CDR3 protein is CASSHTQGLGSYEQYF. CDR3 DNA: TGTGCCAGCAGTCACACACAGGGGTTGGGGTCCTACGAGCAGTACTTC. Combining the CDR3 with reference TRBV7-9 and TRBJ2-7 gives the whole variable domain DTGVSQNPRHKITKRGQNVTFRCDPISEHNRLYWYRQTLGQGPEFLTYFQNEAQLEKSRLLSDRFSAERPKGSFSTLEIQRTEQGDSAMYLCASSHTQGLGSYEQYFGPGTRLTVT.